These 13 T cell receptor beta chains share one sample of origin, sequenced in a study of beta chain features in type 1 diabetes. Investigators reverse transcribed all isolated RNA, so they sequenced expressed TCRB transcripts. Sequencing used immunoSEQ multiplex PCR; TCRdb keeps in-frame clones, though not all of them. The table records 120,000 or so clones, 15% to 20% of them present only once. Whole-study results and caveats: People with Type 1 diabetes carried modestly yet significantly shorter TCRB CDR3s in all four CD4+ subsets.

The antigens for these receptors are not known. Sequenced sample: central memory CD4+ T cells from blood. These receptors all stem from a man younger than 35 with type 1 diabetes.

The sample holds a few counts of this clone. The J gene is TRBJ1-2, the V gene TRBV25-1; maybe TRBD1 (5 bases). CDR3 size: 14 residues. Trimming took 5 bases from V and 5 from J, leaving 15 bases between them. Germline CDR1 MGHDK, CDR2 SYGVNS. The CDR3 DNA sequence: TGTGCCAGCAGTACCGGAGGGGATCTTTATGGCTACACCTTC. It is translated as CASSTGGDLYGYTF.

This clone has a handful of counts. The chain joins TRBV30 to TRBJ2-6, with D unresolved. Trimming cost V 4 bases and J 1 base, with 2 bases left between them. CDR1 GTSNPN and CDR2 SVGIG come from the germline V gene (reference sequence). The CDR3 contains 12 residues. The CDR3 region is CAWKSGANVLTF. CDR3 coding DNA: TGTGCCTGGAAGTCTGGGGCCAACGTCCTGACTTTC.

The chain employs TRBV29-1 and TRBJ2-7, with D perhaps TRBD1 (5 bases). The V end lost 6 bases, the J end lost 9 bases, and 18 bases lay between the germline ends. From germline, CDR1 is SQVTM and CDR2 ANQGSEA. This CDR3 is 12 amino acids long. CDR3 loop: CSVTPQGARQYF. The CDR3 coding sequence is TGCAGCGTCACACCCCAAGGGGCCCGGCAGTACTTC.

V is TRBV9 and J is TRBJ2-1; D uncertain. The V gene lost 0 bases and the J gene lost 4 bases, with 11 bases spanning the gap. Germline V lookup: CDR1 SGDLS, CDR2 YYNGEE. The CDR3 totals 15 residues. The CDR3 bases are TGTGCCAGCAGCGTAGGGTCCCGCACATACAATGAGCAGTTCTTC. Protein: CASSVGSRTYNEQFF.

The V and J genes are TRBV29-1 and TRBJ2-3; the D gene is possibly TRBD1 (6 bases). Trimming pared 6 bases from V and 3 bases from J, leaving 19 bases between. Germline V lookup: CDR1 SQVTM, CDR2 ANQGSEA. The CDR3 spans 15 residues. The CDR3 sequence is CSVAQGPYGTDTQYF. For the CDR3, the DNA is TGCAGCGTCGCACAGGGCCCCTATGGGACAGATACGCAGTATTTT.

This clone was counted between two and nine times. The gene calls are TRBV7-2 and TRBJ1-5, with D unclear. CDR1 SGHTA and CDR2 FQGNSA come from the germline V gene. V was trimmed by 5 bases and J by 3 bases, leaving 11 bases between them. CDR3 length equals 14 residues. The CDR3 sequence: CASSTPGFNQPQHF. CDR3 DNA: TGTGCCAGCAGCACCCCGGGGTTCAATCAGCCCCAGCATTTT.

The chain is built from TRBV7-2 and TRBJ1-1; D is unresolved. The V gene lost 5 bases and the J gene lost 4 bases, with 14 bases spanning the gap. Germline CDR1 reads SGHTA; CDR2 reads FQGNSA. The CDR3 has 14 residues. The CDR3 loop reads CASSLRLVGTEAFF. As DNA, the CDR3 is TGTGCCAGCAGCCTCCGTTTGGTGGGCACTGAAGCTTTCTTT. Variable domain in full (rest from reference TRBV7-2 and TRBJ1-1): GAGVSQSPSNKVTEKGKDVELRCDPISGHTALYWYRQSLGQGLEFLIYFQGNSAPDKSGLPSDRFSAERTGGSVSTLTIQRTQQEDSAVYLCASSLRLVGTEAFFGQGTRLTVV.

The table lists this clone with many counts. The chain recombines TRBV2 with TRBJ2-1, with unresolved D. The CDR3 totals 14 residues. With 4 bases removed from V and 3 bases from J, the gap between germline ends came to 10 bases. Germline loops: CDR1 SNHLY, CDR2 FYNNEI. The CDR3 sequence: CASSATLGYNEQFF. CDR3 in DNA: TGTGCCAGCAGTGCGACCCTTGGCTACAATGAGCAGTTCTTC.

Details on this clone: One base away lies a much larger clone, so this may be a sequencing read error. This CDR3 is also generated by other DNA sequences in the sample. The CDR3 DNA reads as TGTGCCAGCACTCTAGCGGACTCCTACAATGAGCAGTTCTTC. This gives the protein CASTLADSYNEQFF. The J gene is TRBJ2-1, the V gene TRBV11-2, with 7 bases matching TRBD2. This CDR3 has 14 residues. Looked up from germline, CDR1 is SGHAT and CDR2 is FQNNGV. Trimming cost V 7 bases and J 0 bases; bases outside gene matches: 3. Variable domain in full (rest from reference TRBV11-2 and TRBJ2-1): EAGVAQSPRYKIIEKRQSVAFWCNPISGHATLYWYQQILGQGPKLLIQFQNNGVVDDSQLPKDRFSAERLKGVDSTLKIQPAKLEDSAVYLCASTLADSYNEQFFGPGTRLTVL.

Relative to its sample, this clone is medium-sized. Additional DNA sequences in this sample encode the identical CDR3. The chain joins TRBV7-2 to TRBJ2-1, with TRBD2 matching over 7 bases. Unmatched junction bases numbered 17, after V lost 5 bases and J lost 7 bases. From germline, CDR1 is SGHTA and CDR2 FQGNSA. The CDR3 totals 17 residues. The chain's CDR3 is CASSPGGGITGVNEQFF. The CDR3 nucleotides are TGTGCCAGCAGCCCCGGCGGGGGTATAACGGGGGTAAATGAGCAGTTCTTC. The whole variable domain, remainder taken from reference TRBV7-2 and TRBJ2-1, is GAGVSQSPSNKVTEKGKDVELRCDPISGHTALYWYRQSLGQGLEFLIYFQGNSAPDKSGLPSDRFSAERTGGSVSTLTIQRTQQEDSAVYLCASSPGGGITGVNEQFFGPGTRLTVL.

The V and J genes are TRBV7-9 and TRBJ1-1, with D unclear. CDR3 length: 14 amino acids. Trimming shortened V by 3 bases and J by 2 bases, and 10 bases separated the two germline ends. CDR1 SEHNR and CDR2 FQNEAQ come from the germline V gene (reference sequence). This CDR3 is CASSFDMSNTEAFF. The CDR3 DNA follows: TGTGCCAGCAGCTTTGACATGTCTAACACTGAAGCTTTCTTT.

The CDR3 loop reads CASSYRLAGGQDTQYF. In DNA, the CDR3 is TGTGCCAGCAGCTACCGACTAGCGGGGGGCCAAGATACGCAGTATTTT. The chain uses TRBV5-4 and TRBJ2-3, with 13 bases identical to TRBD2. The V gene end was trimmed by 3 bases and the J gene end by 5 bases; junction bases not matched to a gene: 6. The germline gives CDR1 SGHNT, CDR2 YYREEE (reference sequence). The CDR3 has 16 amino acids.

This clone was seen a handful of times. The gene calls are TRBV7-2 and TRBJ2-5; 7 positions match TRBD1. Per the germline V gene, CDR1 is SGHTA and CDR2 is FQGNSA. This CDR3 is built from 14 residues. J was trimmed by 1 base and V by 5 bases; bases with no gene match: 4. The CDR3 spells CASSQQGSQETQYF. Here the CDR3 DNA reads TGTGCCAGCAGCCAACAGGGGTCCCAAGAGACCCAGTACTTC.